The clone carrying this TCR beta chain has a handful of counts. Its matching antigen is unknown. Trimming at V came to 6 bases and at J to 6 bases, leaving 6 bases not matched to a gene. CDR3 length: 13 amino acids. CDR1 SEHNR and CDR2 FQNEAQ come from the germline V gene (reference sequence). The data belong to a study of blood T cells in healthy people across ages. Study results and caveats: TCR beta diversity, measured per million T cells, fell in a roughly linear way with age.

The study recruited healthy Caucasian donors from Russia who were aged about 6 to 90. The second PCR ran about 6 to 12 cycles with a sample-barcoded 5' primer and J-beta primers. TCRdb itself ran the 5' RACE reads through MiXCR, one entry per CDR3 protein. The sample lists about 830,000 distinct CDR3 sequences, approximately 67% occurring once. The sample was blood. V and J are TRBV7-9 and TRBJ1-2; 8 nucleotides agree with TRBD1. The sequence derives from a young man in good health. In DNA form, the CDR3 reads TGTGCCAGCAGTCATACAGGGGGAGATGGCTACACCTTC. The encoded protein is CASSHTGGDGYTF.